This T cell receptor beta chain was sequenced in a study of shared clonotypes between healthy human individuals. Study results and limitations: Investigators expected sequencing depth to affect clonotype sharing among donors.

Remarks on this clone: Antigen specificity is unknown.

The healthy adult donors were HIV-negative and reported no recent acute infections or vaccinations. The CDR3 has 16 amino acids. Germline values: CDR1 LGHNA, CDR2 YSLEER. The V end lost 0 bases, the J end lost 4 bases, and 12 bases lay between the germline ends. Some clones are missing from TCRdb's copy, which holds only in-frame ones; the method was immunoSEQ multiplex PCR. Here the sample spans about 2.3 million clones, over 85% being singletons. The origin of this receptor is a young man in good health. Some clones in this sample may be carry-over from other donors' samples. The specimen sequenced was naive CD4+ T cells from PBMCs. The subset is: CD45RA+ positively selected. The chain recombines TRBV4-3 with TRBJ1-4, with D possibly being TRBD1 (6 bases). DNA of the CDR3: TGCGCCAGCAGCCAAGAGCGGACAGCGTTTAATGAAAAACTGTTTTTT. It codes for CASSQERTAFNEKLFF.